The present T cell receptor (beta chain) was sequenced within a study of cytomegalovirus exposure and HLA in healthy donors. General study results and limits: The authors enumerated 164 TCR beta chains as linked to cytomegalovirus.

Generated by immunoSEQ multiplex PCR, the TCRdb table keeps only in-frame clones and is missing some. This sample has roughly 130,000 clones, with roughly nine tenths found just once. This clone appeared a few times. Its antigen is undetermined. Trimming cost V 3 bases and J 2 bases; bases outside gene matches: 7. The germline V gene has CDR1 GTSNPN and CDR2 SVGIG (reference sequence). The CDR3 has 15 amino acids. Sequencing used PBMCs. The sequence came from a man aged 18 to 29 in good health and CMV-seronegative. The J gene is TRBJ1-5, the V gene TRBV30; 7 bases align to TRBD1. The CDR3 protein is CAWRPQGIGNQPQHF. The CDR3 coding sequence is TGTGCCTGGAGACCACAGGGGATAGGCAATCAGCCCCAGCATTTT.